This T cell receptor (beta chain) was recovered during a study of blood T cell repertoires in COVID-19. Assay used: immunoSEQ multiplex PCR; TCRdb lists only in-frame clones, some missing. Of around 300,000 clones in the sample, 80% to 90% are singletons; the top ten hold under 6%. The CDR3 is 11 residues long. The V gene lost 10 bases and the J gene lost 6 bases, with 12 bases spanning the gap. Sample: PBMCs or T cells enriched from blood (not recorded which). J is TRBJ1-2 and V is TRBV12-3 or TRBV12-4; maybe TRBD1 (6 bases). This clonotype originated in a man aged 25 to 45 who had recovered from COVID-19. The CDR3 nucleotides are TGTGCCACAAGGGGGTTCCATGGCTACACCTTC. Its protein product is CATRGFHGYTF.